This passage covers 17 T cell receptor beta chains from one sample sequenced in a study of blood T cell repertoires in COVID-19. The repertoire was sequenced with immunoSEQ multiplex PCR; TCRdb's copy has only in-frame clones and lacks some. The profile shows 200,000 or so clones, about 85% of them singletons. Material: peripheral blood. The receptors stem from a man aged 65 to 85 with active or convalescent COVID-19.

The V call is TRBV10-1, the J call TRBJ2-7, with 8 nucleotides matching TRBD1. Germline V gene sequence: CDR1 WNHNN, CDR2 SYGVQD (reference sequence). The CDR3 runs 15 residues. Trimming took 0 bases from V and 4 from J; bases not matched to a gene: 5. CDR3: CASSESGQGAYEQYF. The DNA of the CDR3 is TGCGCCAGCAGTGAGTCTGGACAGGGAGCTTACGAGCAGTACTTC.

This chain uses TRBV3-1 (or the pseudogene TRBV3-2) with TRBJ2-7; 8 bases are a match to TRBD2. The CDR3 is 15 amino acids. V was pared by 1 base and J by 3 bases, with 5 bases of the junction left unmatched. The germline V gene encodes CDR1 LGHDT and CDR2 YNNKEL (reference sequence). CDR3 bases: TGTGCCAGCAGCCAAGGACCGGGAGGGCTCTACGAGCAGTACTTC. Amino acids: CASSQGPGGLYEQYF.

The chain combines TRBV7-8 with TRBJ2-3; possible D gene TRBD2, 6 bases. This CDR3 is 12 amino acids long. The V and J ends lost 5 bases and 10 bases respectively, with 13 bases between them. Germline V lookup: CDR1 SGHVS, CDR2 FQNEAQ. CDR3 in amino acids: CASSLDPGAQYF. CDR3 sequence (DNA): TGTGCCAGCAGCCTAGACCCGGGAGCGCAGTATTTT.

The chain is built from TRBV6-1 and TRBJ2-7, with 7 bases lining up with TRBD1. The length of the CDR3 is 14 residues. With V trimmed by 2 bases and J by 7 bases, 8 bases remained unmatched. Germline CDR1 and CDR2: MNHNS and SASEGT. The CDR3, as DNA: TGTGCCAGCAGTGAAAACACAGGGGTCGATGAGCAGTACTTC. It codes for CASSENTGVDEQYF.

This chain links TRBV6-5 with TRBJ2-6; tentative D call: TRBD1 (5 bases). The CDR3 is made up of 16 amino acids. Germline lookup yields CDR1 MNHEY and CDR2 SVGAGI. Trimming cost V 4 bases and J 0 bases, with 10 bases left between them. The CDR3 spells CASSFRAFSGANVLTF. The DNA of the CDR3 is TGTGCCAGCAGTTTCAGGGCTTTCTCTGGGGCCAACGTCCTGACTTTC.

The chain links TRBV2 to TRBJ2-3; no definite D call. Germline CDR1 is SNHLY and CDR2 is FYNNEI. V was cut by 6 bases and J by 1 base, with 8 bases left in between. This CDR3 comprises 13 residues. CDR3 residues: CASREWGTDTQYF. The CDR3 bases are TGTGCCAGCAGGGAGTGGGGCACAGATACGCAGTATTTT.

This chain uses TRBV28 with TRBJ1-3, with 7 nucleotides matching TRBD1. CDR3 length: 14 residues. Germline V CDR1 and CDR2: MDHEN, SYDVKM. The J segment lost 4 bases and the V segment lost 4 bases, leaving 4 bases of the junction unmatched. The chain's CDR3 is CASSSKGAGNTIYF. DNA of the CDR3: TGTGCCAGCAGTTCCAAGGGGGCCGGAAACACCATATATTTT.

This chain connects TRBV6-5 to TRBJ2-3; D is perhaps TRBD2 (7 bases). Per the germline V gene, CDR1 is MNHEY and CDR2 is SVGAGI. Trimming shortened V by 6 bases and J by 3 bases, and 16 bases separated the two germline ends. The CDR3 is made up of 15 amino acids. The CDR3 DNA sequence: TGTGCCAGCAGCCTAACGGGGGGCGGAACAGATACGCAGTATTTT. It codes for CASSLTGGGTDTQYF.

The chain has TRBV2 and TRBJ2-3; TRBD2 matches 15 bases. This CDR3 is built from 16 residues. V shed 5 bases, J shed 6 bases, and the junction held 6 bases outside the gene matches. CDR1 is SNHLY, CDR2 FYNNEI, per germline. The CDR3 spells CASSFRTSGGADTQYF. CDR3 nucleotides: TGTGCCAGCAGTTTCCGGACTAGCGGGGGGGCGGATACGCAGTATTTT. The whole variable domain, filled in from reference TRBV2 and TRBJ2-3, reads EPEVTQTPSHQVTQMGQEVILRCVPISNHLYFYWYRQILGQKVEFLVSFYNNEISEKSEIFDDQFSVERPDGSNFTLKIRSTKLEDSAMYFCASSFRTSGGADTQYFGPGTRLTVL.

This clone was detected once. This chain uses TRBV11-2 with TRBJ2-7, with TRBD1 matching over 8 bases. This CDR3 region has 11 residues. The ends lost 4 bases at V and 9 bases at J; junction bases unmatched: 2. Germline CDR1 SGHAT, CDR2 FQNNGV. The CDR3 reads CASSSGGVQYF. Written as DNA, the CDR3 is TGTGCCAGCAGCTCAGGGGGCGTGCAGTACTTC.

In regard to this clone: Compared with germline, one end of the junction differs, possibly owing to a read error. The chain links TRBV7-9 to TRBJ1-1; no clear D. The CDR3 sequence is 10 residues long. CDR1 and CDR2 from the germline V gene are SEHNR and FQNEAQ (reference sequence). CDR3 DNA sequence: TGTGCCAGCAGCAACAATGAAGCTTTCTTT. It codes for CASSNNEAFF.

The chain is built from TRBV29-1 and TRBJ2-7, with TRBD1 identical over 9 bases. The ends lost 6 bases at V and 1 base at J; junction bases unmatched: 7. The CDR3 covers 14 residues. Germline V lookup: CDR1 SQVTM, CDR2 ANQGSEA. CDR3 residues: CSVTGGKGSYEQYF. The CDR3 DNA is TGCAGCGTAACAGGGGGCAAGGGGTCCTACGAGCAGTACTTC.

The chain has TRBV14 and TRBJ2-3; D remains ambiguous. Trimming pared 0 bases from V and 1 base from J, leaving 8 bases between. CDR3 size: 15 residues. Germline CDR1 SGHDN, CDR2 FVKESK. CDR3 protein: CASSQELVRTDTQYF. The DNA for the CDR3 is TGTGCCAGCAGCCAAGAACTCGTGCGCACAGATACGCAGTATTTT.

The chain couples TRBV15 to TRBJ1-6; perhaps TRBD1 as D (6 bases). V shed 7 bases and J shed 6 bases, with 16 bases lying between them. CDR3 length: 15 amino acids. Germline CDR1 reads LNHNV; CDR2 reads YYDKDF (reference sequence). CDR3 DNA: TGTGCCACCACCAGTGACAGGATGCCTAATTCACCCCTCCACTTT. Its protein product is CATTSDRMPNSPLHF.

The genes are TRBV6-2 or TRBV6-3 and TRBJ2-5; D gene unclear. The V gene lost 0 bases and the J gene lost 1 base, with 9 bases spanning the gap. This CDR3 has 15 amino acids. Germline V gives CDR1 MNHEY, CDR2 SVGEGT. The CDR3 is CASSYSTRIQETQYF. For the CDR3, the DNA is TGTGCCAGCAGTTACTCGACTCGTATCCAAGAGACCCAGTACTTC.

This rearrangement joins TRBV28 to TRBJ2-5, with a tentative D call TRBD2 (6 bases). This CDR3 comprises 15 residues. The ends were cut back, 5 bases at V and 1 base at J, with 14 bases in the middle. Germline CDR1 reads MDHEN; CDR2 reads SYDVKM. The DNA of the CDR3 is TGTGCCAGCAGTCAAGCGGGCGCGCTCCAAGAGACCCAGTACTTC. It yields the protein CASSQAGALQETQYF.

This chain links TRBV5-4 with TRBJ2-5, with unresolved D. The CDR3 contains 12 residues. The V end lost 0 bases, the J end lost 5 bases, and 5 bases lay between the germline ends. Germline-derived CDR1 and CDR2 are SGHNT and YYREEE (reference sequence). Written as DNA, the CDR3 is TGTGCCAGCAGCTTGGCCTCGGAGACCCAGTACTTC. This codes for CASSLASETQYF.